This T cell receptor beta chain was sequenced in a study of blood T cell repertoires in COVID-19. In the study overall: The United States, Italy and Spain provided the acute and convalescent COVID-19 samples. The analysed material was cDNA or gDNA that came from T cells, B-cell-depleted T cells, or PBMCs.

This CDR3 region has 16 residues. V lost 0 bases, J lost 0 bases, and 6 bases lay in between. Germline V gene data show CDR1 as MNHEY and CDR2 as SMNVEV (reference sequence). Authors' data handling: Reference gene primer amplification yielded estimated nucleated cell counts. The protocol was immunoSEQ multiplex PCR, while the TCRdb copy is restricted to in-frame clones and leaves out a portion. D and trimming were read from the DNA, whereas the V and J calls and clone size are those reported in that table. Of a few hundred thousand clones in the sample, around 87% were seen once. The source material was peripheral blood. The clonotype was recovered from a man aged 18-30 years with active or convalescent COVID-19. This chain links TRBV27 with TRBJ1-6, with no clear D. CDR3 in amino acids: CASSLSASSYNSPLHF. Here the CDR3 DNA reads TGTGCCAGCAGTTTATCCGCTAGCTCCTATAATTCACCCCTCCACTTT.